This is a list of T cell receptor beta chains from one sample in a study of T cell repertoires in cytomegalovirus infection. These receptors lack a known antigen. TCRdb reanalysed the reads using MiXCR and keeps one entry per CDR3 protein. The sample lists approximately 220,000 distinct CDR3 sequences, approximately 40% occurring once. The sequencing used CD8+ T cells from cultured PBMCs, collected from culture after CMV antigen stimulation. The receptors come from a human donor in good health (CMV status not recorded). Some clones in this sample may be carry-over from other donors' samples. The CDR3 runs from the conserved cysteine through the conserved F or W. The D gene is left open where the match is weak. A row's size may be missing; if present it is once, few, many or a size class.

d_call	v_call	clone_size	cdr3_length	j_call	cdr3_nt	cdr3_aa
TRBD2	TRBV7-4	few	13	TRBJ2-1	TGTGCCAGCATAGCGGGGGGTTACAATGAGCAGTTCTTC	CASIAGGYNEQFF
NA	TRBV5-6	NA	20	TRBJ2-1	TGTGCCAGCAGCTTGAGGGTTGGTAGGGGGAGAGCGGGTTACTACAATGAGCAGTTCTTC	CASSLRVGRGRAGYYNEQFF
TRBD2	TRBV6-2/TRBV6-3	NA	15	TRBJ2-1	TGTGCCAGTCGACTAGCGGGGGAGTATTACAATGAGCAGTTCTTC	CASRLAGEYYNEQFF
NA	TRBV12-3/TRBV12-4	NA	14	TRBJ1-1	TGTGCCAGCACCTCGGGGGGCGGGAACACTGAAGCTTTCTTT	CASTSGGGNTEAFF
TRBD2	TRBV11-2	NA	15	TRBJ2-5	TGTGCCAGCAGCTCCTCGGGAGCGGGGCTGGAGACCCAGTACTTC	CASSSSGAGLETQYF
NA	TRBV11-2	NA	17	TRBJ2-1	TGTGCCAGCAGGAGCACGGTCGGGACCGACCCATACAATGAGCAGTTCTTC	CASRSTVGTDPYNEQFF
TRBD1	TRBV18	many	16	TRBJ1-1	TGTGCCAGCTCACCTGGACAGGGGGCGTGGGGCACTGAAGCTTTCTTT	CASSPGQGAWGTEAFF
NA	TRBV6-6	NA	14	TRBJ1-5	TGTGCCAGCAGTTGGGACTCGAGCAATCAGCCCCAGCATTTT	CASSWDSSNQPQHF
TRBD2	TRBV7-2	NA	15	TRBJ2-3	TGTGCCAGCAGCTGGCTAGCGGTCGTGGGAGATACGCAGTATTTT	CASSWLAVVGDTQYF
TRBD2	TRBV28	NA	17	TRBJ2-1	TGTGCCAGCAGTTTACCTACTAGCGGCGTACGGAACAATGAGCAGTTCTTC	CASSLPTSGVRNNEQFF
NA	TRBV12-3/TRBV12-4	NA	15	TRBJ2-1	TGTGCCAGCAGGGCTACAGGGAGCTCCTACAATGTGCAGTTCTTC	CASRATGSSYNVQFF
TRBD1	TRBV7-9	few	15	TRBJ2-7	TGTGCCAGCAGCCCTTCCGGGACAGTGGGCTACGAGCAGTACTTC	CASSPSGTVGYEQYF
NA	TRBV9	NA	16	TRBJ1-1	TGTGCCAGCAGCCCAAGTTCAGGGGCCTTGAACACTGAAGCTTTCTTT	CASSPSSGALNTEAFF
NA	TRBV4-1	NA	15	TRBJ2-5	TGCGCCAGCAGCCAAGATTTGGGTCCTCAAGAGACCCAGTACTTC	CASSQDLGPQETQYF
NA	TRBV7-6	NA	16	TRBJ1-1	TGTGCCAGCAGTCAATCATACAATTCTCTGAACACTGAAGCTTTCTTT	CASSQSYNSLNTEAFF
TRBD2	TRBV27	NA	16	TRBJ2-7	TGTGCCAGCAGTGGGTCCGGGGGGGCCGGTTCCTACGAGCAGTACTTC	CASSGSGGAGSYEQYF
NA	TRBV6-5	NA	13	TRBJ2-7	TGTCTATCAAAGGGGGGGGAGCGGGACGAGCAGTACTTC	CLSKGGERDEQYF
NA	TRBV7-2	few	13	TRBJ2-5	TGTGCCAGCAGCTCACAATCCGGAGAGACCCAGTACTTC	CASSSQSGETQYF
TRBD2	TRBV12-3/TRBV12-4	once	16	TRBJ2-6	TGTGCCAGCTCCGGGGAGGGGACTCCTGGGGCCAACGTCCTGACTTTC	CASSGEGTPGANVLTF
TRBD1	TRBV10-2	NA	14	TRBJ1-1	TGCGCCAGCAGTTTCCCAGGGGGAACCACTGAAGCTTTCTTT	CASSFPGGTTEAFF
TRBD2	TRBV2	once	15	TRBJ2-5	TGTGCCAGCAGCGATCTAGCGGGGGGGCAAGAGACCCAGTACTTC	CASSDLAGGQETQYF
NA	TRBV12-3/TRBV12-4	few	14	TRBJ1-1	TGTGCCAGCAGTTTAACGATTGGAGGGACTGAAGCTTTCTTT	CASSLTIGGTEAFF
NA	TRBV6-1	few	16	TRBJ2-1	TGTGCCAGCAGGATGACTAGCCGGGGGCACTACAATGAGCAGTTCTTC	CASRMTSRGHYNEQFF
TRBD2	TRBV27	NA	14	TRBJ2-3	TGTGCCAGCACCCCAGCGGGAGTCCCAGATACGCAGTATTTT	CASTPAGVPDTQYF
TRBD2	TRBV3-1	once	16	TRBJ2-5	TGTGCCAGCAGCCATGCTCTAGCGGGGGCGGGCGAGACCCAGTACTTC	CASSHALAGAGETQYF
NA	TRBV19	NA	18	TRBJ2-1	TGTGCCAGTACCCATAGTATCGTGGGGGCGGAAATCTACAATGAGCAGTTCTTC	CASTHSIVGAEIYNEQFF
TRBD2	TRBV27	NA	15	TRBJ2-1	TGTGCCAGCAGTCCCTCCGGGACTAGCGGGAGGGCCTTCCTCTTC	CASSPSGTSGRAFLF
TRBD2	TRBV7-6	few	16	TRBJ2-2	TGTGCCAGCAGCTTTTGGACTAGCGGCAACACCGGGGAGCTGTTTTTT	CASSFWTSGNTGELFF
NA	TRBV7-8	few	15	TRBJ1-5	TGTGCCAGCAGCTTAGGGGGGGGGGGCAATCAGCCCCAGCATTTT	CASSLGGGGNQPQHF
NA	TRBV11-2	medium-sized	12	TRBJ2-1	TGTGCCAGCACCTCCAATTACAATGAGCAGTTCTTC	CASTSNYNEQFF
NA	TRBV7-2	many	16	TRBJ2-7	TGTGCCAGCAGTTCGACTAGGGGGCTCAGCTCCTACGAGCAGTACTTC	CASSSTRGLSSYEQYF
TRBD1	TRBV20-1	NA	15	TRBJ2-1	TGCAGTGCTAGAAATCAGGACAGGGGGGTCAATGAGCAGTTCTTC	CSARNQDRGVNEQFF
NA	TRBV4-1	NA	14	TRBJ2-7	TGCGCCAGCAGCCAAGATGTCTTGGACTACGAGCAGTACTTC	CASSQDVLDYEQYF
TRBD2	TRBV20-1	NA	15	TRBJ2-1	TGCAGTGCCACCGGGGGGGGGGCGGACTACAATGAGCAGTTCTTC	CSATGGGADYNEQFF
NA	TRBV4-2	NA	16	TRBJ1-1	TGTGCCAGCAGCCAAGGAGTGGGACCCGTCGGCACTGAAGCTTTCTTT	CASSQGVGPVGTEAFF
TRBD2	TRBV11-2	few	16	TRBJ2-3	TGTGCCAGCAGGTTCCGCACTAGCGGGGGCACAGATACGCAGTATTTT	CASRFRTSGGTDTQYF
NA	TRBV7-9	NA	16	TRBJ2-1	TGTGCCAGCAGACTAACCCCTAGCCCTCCAGACAATGAGCAGTTCTTC	CASRLTPSPPDNEQFF
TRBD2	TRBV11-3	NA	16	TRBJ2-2	TGTGCCAGCAGCTCACTAGCGGGGGGGCTCACCGGGGAGCTGTTTTTT	CASSSLAGGLTGELFF
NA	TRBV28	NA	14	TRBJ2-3	TGTGCCAGCACCGGTTGGGTCTACACAGATACGCAGTATTTT	CASTGWVYTDTQYF
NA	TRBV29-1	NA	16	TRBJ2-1	TGCAGCGTTGAAGGGGCACCGCAGGGGTACTACAATGAGCAGTTCTTC	CSVEGAPQGYYNEQFF
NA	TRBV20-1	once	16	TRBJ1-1	TGCAGTGCTAGGGCAGGGGTATATTTTGTGAACACTGAAGCTTTCTTT	CSARAGVYFVNTEAFF
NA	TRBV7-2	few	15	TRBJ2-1	TGTGCCAGCAGCTTGAGGGGGGGAGCCTACAATGAGCAGTTCTTC	CASSLRGGAYNEQFF
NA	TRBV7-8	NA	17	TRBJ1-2	TGTGTCAGCAGCCTGACCCGCGGGGCCACAGACGTTTATGGCTACACCTTC	CVSSLTRGATDVYGYTF
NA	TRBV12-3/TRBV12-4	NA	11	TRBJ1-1	TGTGCCGCCGGCCTGAACACTGAAGCTTTCTTT	CAAGLNTEAFF
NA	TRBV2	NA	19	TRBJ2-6	TGTGCCAGCAGTGAAGAAGGGGGGCGCGACGGCTCTGGGGCCAACGTCCTGACTTTC	CASSEEGGRDGSGANVLTF
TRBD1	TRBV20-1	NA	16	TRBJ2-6	TGCAGTGCTAGAGTCGGGACAGGGTCTGGGGCCAACGTCCTGACTTTC	CSARVGTGSGANVLTF
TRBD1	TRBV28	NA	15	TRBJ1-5	TGTGCCAGCAGAAAAACGGGACAGGGGAATCAGCCCCAGCATTTT	CASRKTGQGNQPQHF
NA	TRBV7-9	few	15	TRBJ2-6	TGTGCCAGCAGCAGCGGAAACTCTGGGGCCAACGTCCTGACTTTC	CASSSGNSGANVLTF
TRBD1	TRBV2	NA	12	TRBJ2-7	TGTGCCAGCATCAGGGGGCAATACGAGCAGTACTTC	CASIRGQYEQYF
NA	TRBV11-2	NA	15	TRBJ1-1	TGTGCCAGCAGCGTGAAGGGTCTGTTGTCCACTGAAGCTTTCTTT	CASSVKGLLSTEAFF
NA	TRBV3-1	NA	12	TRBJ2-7	TGTGCCAGCAGCCAAGATTGGTACGAGCAGTACTTC	CASSQDWYEQYF
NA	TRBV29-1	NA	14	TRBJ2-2	TGCAGCGTTGTGGACAGATCGAACACCGGGGAGCTGTTTTTT	CSVVDRSNTGELFF